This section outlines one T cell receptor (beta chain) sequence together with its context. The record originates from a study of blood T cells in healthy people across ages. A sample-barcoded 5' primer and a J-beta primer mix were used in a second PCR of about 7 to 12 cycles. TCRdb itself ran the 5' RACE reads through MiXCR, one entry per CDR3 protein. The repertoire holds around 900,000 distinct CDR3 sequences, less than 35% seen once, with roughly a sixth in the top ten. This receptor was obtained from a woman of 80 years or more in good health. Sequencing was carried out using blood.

CDR3 nucleotides: TGTGCCAGCAGCTTAGCCGACAGGAACACCGGGGAGCTGTTTTTT. This encodes CASSLADRNTGELFF. V usage is TRBV7-9 and J usage is TRBJ2-2; maybe TRBD1 (5 bases). This CDR3 region has 15 residues. The V and J ends lost 0 bases and 1 base respectively, with 6 bases between them. In germline, CDR1 is SEHNR, CDR2 FQNEAQ (reference sequence).